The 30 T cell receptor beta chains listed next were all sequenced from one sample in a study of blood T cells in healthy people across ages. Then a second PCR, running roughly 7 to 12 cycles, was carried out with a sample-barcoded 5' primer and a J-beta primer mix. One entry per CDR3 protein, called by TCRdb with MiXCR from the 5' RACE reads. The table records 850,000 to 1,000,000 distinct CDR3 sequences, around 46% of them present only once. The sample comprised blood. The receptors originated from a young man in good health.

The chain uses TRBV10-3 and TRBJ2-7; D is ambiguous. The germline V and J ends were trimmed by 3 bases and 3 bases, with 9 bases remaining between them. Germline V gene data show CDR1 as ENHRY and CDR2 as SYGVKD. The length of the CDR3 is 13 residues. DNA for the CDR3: TGTGCCATCAGTGAAATAGGTATCTACGAGCAGTACTTC. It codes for CAISEIGIYEQYF.

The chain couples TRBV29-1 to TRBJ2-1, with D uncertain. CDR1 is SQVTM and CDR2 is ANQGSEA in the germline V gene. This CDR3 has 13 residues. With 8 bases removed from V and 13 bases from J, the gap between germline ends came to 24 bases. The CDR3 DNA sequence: TGCAGCACTTGGGGAAGGTTACAAGAGACCCAGTTCTTC. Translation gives CSTWGRLQETQFF.

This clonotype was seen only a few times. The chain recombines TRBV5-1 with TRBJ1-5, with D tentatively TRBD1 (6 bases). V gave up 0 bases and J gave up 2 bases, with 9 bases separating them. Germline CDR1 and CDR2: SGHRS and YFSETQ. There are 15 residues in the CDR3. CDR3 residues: CASSLDPGGNQPQHF. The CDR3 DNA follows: TGCGCCAGCAGCTTGGACCCAGGGGGCAATCAGCCCCAGCATTTT.

The CDR3 sequence: CASSQGSGLDGHTF. The CDR3 coding sequence is TGCGCCAGCAGCCAGGGGTCCGGGCTGGACGGCCACACCTTC. The chain is built from TRBV5-1 and TRBJ1-2, with D tentatively TRBD1 (6 bases). Trimming removed 4 bases at V and 12 bases at J, with 22 bases between. Germline V lookup: CDR1 SGHRS, CDR2 YFSETQ. CDR3 length: 14 amino acids.

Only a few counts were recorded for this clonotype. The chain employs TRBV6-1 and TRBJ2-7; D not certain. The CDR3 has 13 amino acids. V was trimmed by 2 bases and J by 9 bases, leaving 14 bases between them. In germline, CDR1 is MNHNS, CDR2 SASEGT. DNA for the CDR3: TGTGCCAGCAGTGAAACGGCAGGCACTGGGCAGTACTTC. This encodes CASSETAGTGQYF.

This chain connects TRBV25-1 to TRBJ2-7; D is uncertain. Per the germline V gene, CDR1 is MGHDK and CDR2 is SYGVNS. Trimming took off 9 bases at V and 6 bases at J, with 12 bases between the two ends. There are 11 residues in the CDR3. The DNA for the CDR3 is TGTGCCAGTCGAATAGGTTCCGAGCAGTACTTC. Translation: CASRIGSEQYF.

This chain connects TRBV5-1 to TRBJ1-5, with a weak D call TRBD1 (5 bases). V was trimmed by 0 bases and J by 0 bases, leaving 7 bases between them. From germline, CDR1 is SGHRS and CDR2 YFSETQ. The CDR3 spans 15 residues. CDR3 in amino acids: CASSLGQSSNQPQHF. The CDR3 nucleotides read TGCGCCAGCAGCTTGGGACAGAGTAGCAATCAGCCCCAGCATTTT.

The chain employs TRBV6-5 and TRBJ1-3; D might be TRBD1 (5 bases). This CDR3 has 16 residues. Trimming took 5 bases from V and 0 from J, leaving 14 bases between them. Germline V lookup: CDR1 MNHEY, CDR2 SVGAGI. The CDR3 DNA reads TGTGCCAGCAGTCGACTCGGGGGGGACTCTGGAAACACCATATATTTT. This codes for CASSRLGGDSGNTIYF.

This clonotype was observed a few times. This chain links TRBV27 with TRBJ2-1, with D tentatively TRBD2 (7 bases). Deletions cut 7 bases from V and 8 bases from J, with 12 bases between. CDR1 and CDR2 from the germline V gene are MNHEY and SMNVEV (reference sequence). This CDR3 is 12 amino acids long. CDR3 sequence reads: CASIGEGDEQFF. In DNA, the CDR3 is TGTGCCAGCATCGGGGAGGGGGATGAGCAGTTCTTC.

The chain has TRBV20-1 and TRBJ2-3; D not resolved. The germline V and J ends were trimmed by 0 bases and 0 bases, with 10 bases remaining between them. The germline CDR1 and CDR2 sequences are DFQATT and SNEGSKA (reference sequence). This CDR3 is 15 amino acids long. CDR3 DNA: TGCAGTGCTAGAGATTATAAAGATAGCACAGATACGCAGTATTTT. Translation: CSARDYKDSTDTQYF.

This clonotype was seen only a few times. In nucleotides, the CDR3 is TGTGCCAGCAGCTTAGTTGGCGGGGGACAAGAGACCCAGTACTTC. The encoded protein is CASSLVGGGQETQYF. V and J are TRBV7-2 and TRBJ2-4; 7 bases map to TRBD2. TRBJ2-5 explains the end of the DNA better; the J call may be wrong. The germline V gene encodes CDR1 SGHTA and CDR2 FQGNSA. This CDR3 has 15 amino acids.

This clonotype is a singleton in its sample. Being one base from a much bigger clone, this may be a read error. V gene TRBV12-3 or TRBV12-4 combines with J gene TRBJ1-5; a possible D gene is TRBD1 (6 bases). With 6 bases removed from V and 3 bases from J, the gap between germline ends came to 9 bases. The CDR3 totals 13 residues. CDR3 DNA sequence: TGTGCCAGCAGCCGGGGGCCCAATCAGCCCCAGCATTTT. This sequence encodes CASSRGPNQPQHF.

CDR3 in DNA: TGTGCCAGCAGCTTAGGGGACAGCCCCAGTGAAAAACTGTTTTTT. Translating gives CASSLGDSPSEKLFF. This chain uses TRBV7-2 with TRBJ1-4; TRBD1 matches 7 bases. Looked up from germline, CDR1 is SGHTA and CDR2 is FQGNSA. The junction had 6 bases not matched to a gene; V was cut back by 1 base and J by 7 bases. There are 15 residues in the CDR3.

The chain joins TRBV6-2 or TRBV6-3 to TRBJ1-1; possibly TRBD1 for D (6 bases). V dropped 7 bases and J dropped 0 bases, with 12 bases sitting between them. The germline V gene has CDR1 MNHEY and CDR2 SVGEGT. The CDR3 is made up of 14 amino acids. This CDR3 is CASKFGQLNTEAFF. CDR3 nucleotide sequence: TGTGCCAGCAAGTTTGGACAGTTGAACACTGAAGCTTTCTTT.

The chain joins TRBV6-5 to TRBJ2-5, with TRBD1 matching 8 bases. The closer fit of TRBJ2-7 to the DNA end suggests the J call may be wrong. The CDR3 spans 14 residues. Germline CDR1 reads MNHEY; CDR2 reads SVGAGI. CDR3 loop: CASSDGQGAGEQYF. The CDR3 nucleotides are TGTGCCAGCAGTGACGGGCAGGGGGCAGGCGAGCAGTACTTC.

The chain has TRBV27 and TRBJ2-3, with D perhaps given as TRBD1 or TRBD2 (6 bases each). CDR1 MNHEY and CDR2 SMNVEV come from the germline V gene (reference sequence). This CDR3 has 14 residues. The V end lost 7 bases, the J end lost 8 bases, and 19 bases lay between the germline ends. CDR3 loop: CASNGWGAKATQYF. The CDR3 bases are TGTGCCAGCAACGGTTGGGGGGCAAAAGCTACGCAGTATTTT.

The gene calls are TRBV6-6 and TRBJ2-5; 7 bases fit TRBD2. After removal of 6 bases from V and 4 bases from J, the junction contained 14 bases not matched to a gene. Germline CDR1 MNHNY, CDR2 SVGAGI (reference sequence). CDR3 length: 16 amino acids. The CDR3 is CASSTSGGITTETQYF. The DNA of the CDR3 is TGTGCCAGCAGCACCTCCGGGGGGATTACCACAGAGACCCAGTACTTC.

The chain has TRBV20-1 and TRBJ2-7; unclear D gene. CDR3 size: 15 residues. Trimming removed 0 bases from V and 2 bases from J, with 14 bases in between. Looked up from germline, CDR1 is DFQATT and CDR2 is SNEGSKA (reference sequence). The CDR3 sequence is CSARDSTSPTYEQYF. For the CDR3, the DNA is TGCAGTGCTAGAGATTCCACCTCGCCTACCTACGAGCAGTACTTC.

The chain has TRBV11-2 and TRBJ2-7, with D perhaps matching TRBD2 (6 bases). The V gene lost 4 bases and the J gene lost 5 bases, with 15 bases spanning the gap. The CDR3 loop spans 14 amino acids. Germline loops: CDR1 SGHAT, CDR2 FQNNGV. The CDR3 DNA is TGTGCCAGCAGCTCAAGACTAGTTCGTAACGAGCAGTACTTC. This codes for CASSSRLVRNEQYF.

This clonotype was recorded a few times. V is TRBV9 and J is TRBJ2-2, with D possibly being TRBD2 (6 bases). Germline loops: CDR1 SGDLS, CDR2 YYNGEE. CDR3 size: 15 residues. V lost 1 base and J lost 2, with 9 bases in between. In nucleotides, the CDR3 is TGTGCCAGCAGCGTACGGCGGGGCAACACCGGGGAGCTGTTTTTT. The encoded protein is CASSVRRGNTGELFF.

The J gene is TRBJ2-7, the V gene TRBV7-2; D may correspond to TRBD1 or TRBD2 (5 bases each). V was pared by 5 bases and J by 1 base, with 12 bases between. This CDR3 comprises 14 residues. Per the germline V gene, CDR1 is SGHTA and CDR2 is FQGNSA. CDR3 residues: CASSDGTESYEQYF. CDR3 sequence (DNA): TGTGCCAGCAGCGACGGGACCGAATCCTACGAGCAGTACTTC. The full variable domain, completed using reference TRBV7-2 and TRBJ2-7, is GAGVSQSPSNKVTEKGKDVELRCDPISGHTALYWYRQSLGQGLEFLIYFQGNSAPDKSGLPSDRFSAERTGGSVSTLTIQRTQQEDSAVYLCASSDGTESYEQYFGPGTRLTVT.

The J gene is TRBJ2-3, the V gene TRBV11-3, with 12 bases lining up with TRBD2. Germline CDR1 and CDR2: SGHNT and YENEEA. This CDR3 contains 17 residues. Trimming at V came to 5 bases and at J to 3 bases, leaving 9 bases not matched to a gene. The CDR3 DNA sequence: TGTGCCAGCAGCGCCGCGGCTAGCGGGGGGGCAACAGATACGCAGTATTTT. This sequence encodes CASSAAASGGATDTQYF.

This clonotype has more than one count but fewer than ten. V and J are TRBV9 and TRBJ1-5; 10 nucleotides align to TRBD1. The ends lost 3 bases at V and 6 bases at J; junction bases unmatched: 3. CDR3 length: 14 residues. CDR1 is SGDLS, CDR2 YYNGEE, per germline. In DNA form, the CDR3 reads TGTGCCAGCAGCGGACAGGGGGCTTTTCAGCCCCAGCATTTT. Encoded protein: CASSGQGAFQPQHF. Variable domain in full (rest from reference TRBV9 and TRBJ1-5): DSGVTQTPKHLITATGQRVTLRCSPRSGDLSVYWYQQSLDQGLQFLIQYYNGEERAKGNILERFSAQQFPDLHSELNLSSLELGDSALYFCASSGQGAFQPQHFGDGTRLSIL.

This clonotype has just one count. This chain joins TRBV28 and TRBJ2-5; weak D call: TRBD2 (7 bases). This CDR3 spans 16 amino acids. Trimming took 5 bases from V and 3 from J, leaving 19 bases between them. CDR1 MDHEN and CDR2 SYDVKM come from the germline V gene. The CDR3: CASSGGASGRKETQYF. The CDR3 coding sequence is TGTGCCAGCAGTGGGGGGGCTAGCGGACGAAAAGAGACCCAGTACTTC.

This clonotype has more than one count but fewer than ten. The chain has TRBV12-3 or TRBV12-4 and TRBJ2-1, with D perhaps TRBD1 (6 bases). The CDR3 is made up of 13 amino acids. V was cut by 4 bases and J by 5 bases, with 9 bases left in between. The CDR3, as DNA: TGTGCCAGCAGTTGGACAGATAACAATGAGCAGTTCTTC. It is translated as CASSWTDNNEQFF.

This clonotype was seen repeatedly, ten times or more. The CDR3 coding sequence is TGCGCCAGCAGCCAACGGACCGCATACGAGCAGTACTTC. Translation: CASSQRTAYEQYF. V usage is TRBV4-1 and J usage is TRBJ2-7, with unresolved D. The CDR3 extends over 13 amino acids. V shed 2 bases and J shed 4 bases, with 9 bases lying between them. In germline, CDR1 is MGHRA, CDR2 YSYEKL.

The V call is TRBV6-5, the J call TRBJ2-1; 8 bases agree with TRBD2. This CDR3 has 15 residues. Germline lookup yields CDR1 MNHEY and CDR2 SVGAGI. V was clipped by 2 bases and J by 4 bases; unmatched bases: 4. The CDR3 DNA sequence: TGTGCCAGCAGTTACACTAGCGGCACGTACAATGAGCAGTTCTTC. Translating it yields CASSYTSGTYNEQFF.

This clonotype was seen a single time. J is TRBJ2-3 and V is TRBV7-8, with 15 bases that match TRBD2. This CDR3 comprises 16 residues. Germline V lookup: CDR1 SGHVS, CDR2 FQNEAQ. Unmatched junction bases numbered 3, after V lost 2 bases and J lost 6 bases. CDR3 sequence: CASSLRTSGGVDTQYF. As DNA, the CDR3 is TGTGCCAGCAGCTTACGGACTAGCGGGGGGGTGGATACGCAGTATTTT.

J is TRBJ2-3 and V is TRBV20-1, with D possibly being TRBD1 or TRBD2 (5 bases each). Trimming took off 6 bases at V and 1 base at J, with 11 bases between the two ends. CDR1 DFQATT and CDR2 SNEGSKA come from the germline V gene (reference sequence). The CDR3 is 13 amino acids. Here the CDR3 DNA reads TGCAGTGCAAAGGGGCGGGGCACAGATACGCAGTATTTT. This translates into CSAKGRGTDTQYF.

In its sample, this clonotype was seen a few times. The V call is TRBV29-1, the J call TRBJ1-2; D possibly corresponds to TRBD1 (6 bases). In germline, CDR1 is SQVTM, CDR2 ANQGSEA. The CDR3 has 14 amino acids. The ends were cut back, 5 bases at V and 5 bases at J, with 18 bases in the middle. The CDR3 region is CSVLQGGRGYGYTF. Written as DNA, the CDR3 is TGCAGCGTTTTACAGGGAGGCCGGGGGTATGGCTACACCTTC.